A selection of T cell receptor beta chains follows, all from one sample in a study of control samples from healthy donors and cancer patients. Only in-frame clones appear in the TCRdb table, and some are missing; sequencing was by immunoSEQ multiplex PCR. The sample has some 120,000 clones; around 96% are singletons. Sequencing was done on a sample of blood. These receptors all stem from a man younger than 40 in good health. Both conserved end residues are part of each CDR3. D genes are given only for firm matches. Clone size is not always given. Where it is, it says once, few, many or a class for expanded clones.

>-|TRBJ2-2|-|TRBV7-3
CASSLAGLTGELFF
TGTGCCAGCAGCTTAGCGGGGCTAACCGGGGAGCTGTTTTTT
>-|TRBJ2-5|-|TRBV19
CASSRGRRRRAQETQYF
TGTGCCAGTAGTAGGGGACGGCGCAGGCGAGCCCAAGAGACCCAGTACTTC
>-|TRBJ2-5|once|TRBV5-5
CASSSPGHQETQYF
TGTGCCAGCAGCTCACCGGGACACCAAGAGACCCAGTACTTC
>-|TRBJ2-7|-|TRBV7-8
CASSFQQRTYEQYF
TGTGCCAGCAGCTTCCAACAGAGGACCTACGAGCAGTACTTC
>-|TRBJ1-5|-|TRBV19
CASTPRRSGRGQPQHF
TGTGCCAGTACTCCCCGAAGGTCAGGGCGCGGACAGCCCCAGCATTTT
>TRBD1|TRBJ1-1|-|TRBV3-1/TRBV3-2
CASSQDRRRTEAFF
TGTGCCAGCAGCCAGGACAGGCGCCGCACTGAAGCTTTCTTT
>-|TRBJ2-2|-|TRBV6-5
CASSLQTGGYTGELFF
TGTGCCAGCAGTTTACAAACTGGGGGGTACACCGGGGAGCTGTTTTTT
>-|TRBJ2-7|-|TRBV4-1
CASSQVPGDIDEQYF
TGCGCCAGCAGCCAAGTGCCAGGGGATATCGACGAGCAGTACTTC
>-|TRBJ2-3|-|TRBV30
CAWATDTQYF
TGTGCCTGGGCCACAGATACGCAGTATTTT
>-|TRBJ2-5|-|TRBV7-2
CASSHGTNPRQETQYF
TGTGCCAGCAGCCACGGGACAAACCCCCGCCAAGAGACCCAGTACTTC
>-|TRBJ1-2|-|TRBV7-2
CAVQGGYTF
TGTGCAGTCCAGGGGGGCTACACCTTC
>-|TRBJ2-3|-|TRBV7-9
CASSLSTDTQYF
TGTGCCAGCAGCCTAAGCACAGATACGCAGTATTTT
>TRBD1|TRBJ2-3|-|TRBV27
CASSLIGGQGPTDTQYF
TGTGCCAGCAGTTTAATAGGCGGACAGGGGCCCACAGATACGCAGTATTTT
>-|TRBJ1-1|-|TRBV7-9
CASSLPYSRAEAFF
TGTGCCAGCAGCTTACCGTATTCCAGGGCTGAAGCTTTCTTT
>-|TRBJ1-5|-|TRBV19
CATQEGNQPQHF
TGTGCCACCCAGGAGGGAAATCAGCCCCAGCATTTT
>-|TRBJ2-5|-|TRBV7-8
CASSRKGKETQYF
TGTGCCAGCAGCCGTAAGGGAAAAGAGACCCAGTACTTC
>-|TRBJ1-1|-|TRBV19
CASSKVRVGGNTEAFF
TGTGCCAGTAGTAAGGTCCGGGTTGGTGGGAACACTGAAGCTTTCTTT
>TRBD1|TRBJ2-7|-|TRBV7-9
CASSSTGGLYEQYF
TGTGCCAGCAGCTCTACAGGGGGCTTGTACGAGCAGTACTTC
>-|TRBJ2-2|few|TRBV28
CASMEEGRNTGELFF
TGTGCCAGCATGGAGGAGGGGCGGAACACCGGGGAGCTGTTTTTT
>-|TRBJ2-7|-|TRBV6-5
CASGAVSHEQYF
TGTGCCAGCGGAGCGGTTAGCCACGAGCAGTACTTC
>TRBD1|TRBJ1-3|-|TRBV7-9
CASSPSSPTGGGNTIYF
TGTGCCAGCAGCCCAAGTAGCCCGACAGGGGGCGGTAACACCATATATTTT
>-|TRBJ1-4|-|TRBV19
CASSIQGRYNEKLFF
TGTGCCAGTAGTATACAAGGACGGTATAATGAAAAACTGTTTTTT